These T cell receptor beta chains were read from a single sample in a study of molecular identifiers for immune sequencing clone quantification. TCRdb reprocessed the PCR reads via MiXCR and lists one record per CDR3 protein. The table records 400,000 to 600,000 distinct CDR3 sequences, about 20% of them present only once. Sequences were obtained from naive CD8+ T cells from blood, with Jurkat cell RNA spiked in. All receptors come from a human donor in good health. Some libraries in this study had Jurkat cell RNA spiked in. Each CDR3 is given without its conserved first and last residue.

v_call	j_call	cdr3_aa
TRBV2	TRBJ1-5	ASRATDNQPQH
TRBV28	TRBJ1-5	ASRPLYSNQPQH
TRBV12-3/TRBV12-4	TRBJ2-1	ASTTRPAGGTDNEQF
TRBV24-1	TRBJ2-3	ATSDLEGEDTQY
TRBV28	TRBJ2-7	ASSFRKAGVYEQY
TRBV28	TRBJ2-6	ASSPGTGLGSGANVLT
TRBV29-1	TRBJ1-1	SLRDGTEAF
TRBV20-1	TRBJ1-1	SARRMENTEAF
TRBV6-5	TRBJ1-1	ASNRRGEAF
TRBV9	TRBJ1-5	ASSEGAIANQPQH
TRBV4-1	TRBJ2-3	ASSQGPGQGASLYTDTQY
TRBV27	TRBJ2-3	ASSSGTGFTDTQY
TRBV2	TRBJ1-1	ASRKAGGLNTEAF
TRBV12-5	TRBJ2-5	ASGRGDQETQY
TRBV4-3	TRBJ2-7	ASGQDSLTGYEQY
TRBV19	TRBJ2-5	ASSISGFGETQY
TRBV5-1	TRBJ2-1	ASSVTARGPHEQF
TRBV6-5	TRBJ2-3	ASSYGGQGTDTQY
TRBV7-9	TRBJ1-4	ASSQGPNNEKLF
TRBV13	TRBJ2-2	ASVMGGSTGELF
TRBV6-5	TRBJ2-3	ASSGGRADTQY
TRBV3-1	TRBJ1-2	ASSQTGPDRYGYT
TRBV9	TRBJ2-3	ASSGGSSVDTQY
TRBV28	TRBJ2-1	ASGFRMGDEQF
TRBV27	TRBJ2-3	ASSPGFGDTQY
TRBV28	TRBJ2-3	ASSFPLAGGQTDTDTQY
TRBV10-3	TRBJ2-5	AISMTGGVGETQY
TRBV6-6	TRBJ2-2	ASRGPRGTGELF
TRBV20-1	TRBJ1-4	SARDRRVANEKLF
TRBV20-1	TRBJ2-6	SARDQAFRYSGANVLT
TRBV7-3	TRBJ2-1	ASSLLASGTYNEQF
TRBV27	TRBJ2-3	ASRLAGGPTDTQY
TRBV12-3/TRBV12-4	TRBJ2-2	ASSLEGLHTGELF
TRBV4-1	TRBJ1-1	ASSPTGGYAEAF
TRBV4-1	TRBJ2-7	ASSRTGTGSYEQY
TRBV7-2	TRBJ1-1	ASSPTTTNTEAF
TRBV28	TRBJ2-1	ASRVTSVHYNEQF
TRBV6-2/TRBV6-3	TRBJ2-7	ASSSIGVQFHEQY
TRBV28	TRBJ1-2	ASSLGQRRDFDSYT
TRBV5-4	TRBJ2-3	ASSLLGADTDTQY
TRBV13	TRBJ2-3	ASSAGTSRNADTQY
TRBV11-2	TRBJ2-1	ASSLPYSGGAYNEQF
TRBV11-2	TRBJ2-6	ASSLLAGTGGSGANVLT